This T cell receptor (beta chain) is from a study of T cell changes during pregnancy in multiple sclerosis. Data came from immunoSEQ multiplex PCR; TCRdb stores just in-frame clones and leaves some out. The data contain tens of thousands of clones, 80% to 95% of them singletons. V gave up 3 bases and J gave up 0 bases, with 8 bases separating them. CDR1 SGHAT and CDR2 FQDESV come from the germline V gene (reference sequence). The CDR3 consists of 14 residues. This receptor was identified in a female donor with multiple sclerosis, enrolled in a pregnancy study. The specimen comprised peripheral blood, sampled after pregnancy. V usage is TRBV11-1 and J usage is TRBJ2-5; D perhaps matches TRBD2 (6 bases). CDR3 nucleotides: TGTGCCAGCAGCTTGGGACTGTACCAAGAGACCCAGTACTTC. This sequence encodes CASSLGLYQETQYF.